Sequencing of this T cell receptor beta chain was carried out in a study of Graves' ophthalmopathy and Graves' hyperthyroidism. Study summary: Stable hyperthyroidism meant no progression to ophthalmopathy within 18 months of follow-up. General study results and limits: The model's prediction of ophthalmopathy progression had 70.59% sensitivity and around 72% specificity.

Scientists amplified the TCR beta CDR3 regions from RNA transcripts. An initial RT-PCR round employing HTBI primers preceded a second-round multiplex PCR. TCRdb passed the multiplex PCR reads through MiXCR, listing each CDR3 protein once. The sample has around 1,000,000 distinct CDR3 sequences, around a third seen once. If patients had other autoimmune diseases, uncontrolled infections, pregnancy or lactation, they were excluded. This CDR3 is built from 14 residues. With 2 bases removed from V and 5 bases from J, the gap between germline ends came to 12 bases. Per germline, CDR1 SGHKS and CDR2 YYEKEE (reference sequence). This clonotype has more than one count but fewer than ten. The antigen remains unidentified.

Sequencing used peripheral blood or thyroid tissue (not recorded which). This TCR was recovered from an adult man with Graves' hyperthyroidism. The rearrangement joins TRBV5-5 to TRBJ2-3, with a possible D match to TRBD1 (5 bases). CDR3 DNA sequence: TGTGCCAGCAGCTTTCGACAGACAGAAGATACGCAGTATTTT. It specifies CASSFRQTEDTQYF. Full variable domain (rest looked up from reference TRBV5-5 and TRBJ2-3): DAGVTQSPTHLIKTRGQQVTLRCSPISGHKSVSWYQQVLGQGPQFIFQYYEKEERGRGNFPDRFSARQFPNYSSELNVNALLLGDSALYLCASSFRQTEDTQYFGPGTRLTVL.